This T cell receptor (beta chain) came from a study of Tregs in tolerant kidney transplant recipients. Study-wide background: An approximately three-day belatacept mixed lymphocyte reaction, sometimes plus 5-day graft donor restimulation, preceded CD4+CD25+CD127- sorting. Antibodies separated recipient from donor cells. Study-level findings and limits: Activated donor B cell expansion appeared to reveal the most relevant donor-specific TCRbeta repertoire.

The repertoire was sequenced with immunoSEQ multiplex PCR; TCRdb's copy has only in-frame clones and lacks some. The repertoire holds roughly 19,000 clones, with about 71% as singletons. Germline assignment: CDR1 SQVTM and CDR2 ANQGSEA. The CDR3 sequence is 14 residues long. V dropped 2 bases and J dropped 0 bases, with 11 bases sitting between them. This clone was counted once. Its antigen is not identified. Sequencing was done on a sample of Tregs from blood cultured with allogeneic cells. This clonotype originated in a human donor in good health. The chain employs TRBV29-1 and TRBJ2-7, with D maybe TRBD2 (6 bases). The CDR3 here is CSVELARGSYEQYF. CDR3 sequence (DNA): TGCAGCGTTGAACTAGCGCGGGGCTCCTACGAGCAGTACTTC.